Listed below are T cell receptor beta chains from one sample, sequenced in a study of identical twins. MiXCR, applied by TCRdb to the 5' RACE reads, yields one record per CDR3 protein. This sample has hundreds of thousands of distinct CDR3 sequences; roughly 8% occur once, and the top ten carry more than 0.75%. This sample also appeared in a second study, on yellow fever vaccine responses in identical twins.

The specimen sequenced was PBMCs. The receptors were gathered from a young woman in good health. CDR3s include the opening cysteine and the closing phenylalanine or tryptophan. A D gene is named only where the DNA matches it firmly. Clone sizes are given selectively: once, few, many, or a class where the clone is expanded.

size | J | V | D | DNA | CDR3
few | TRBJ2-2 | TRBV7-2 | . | TGTGCCAGCAGGCCTCGCAGGGGCGGGAACACCGGGGAGCTGTTTTTT | CASRPRRGGNTGELFF
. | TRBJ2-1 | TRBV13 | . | TGTGCCAGCAGCTTAGCCCACCCAACAGGGTACAATGAGCAGTTCTTC | CASSLAHPTGYNEQFF
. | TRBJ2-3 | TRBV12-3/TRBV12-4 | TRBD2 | TGTGCCAGCAGTTTACCGCGGGGGAACACAGATACGCAGTATTTT | CASSLPRGNTDTQYF
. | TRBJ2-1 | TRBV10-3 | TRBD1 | TGTGCCATCAGTGAGTCGAGGGGGCCTGGGTGGTCGCCTTACAATGAGCAGTTCTTC | CAISESRGPGWSPYNEQFF
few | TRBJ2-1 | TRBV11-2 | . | TGTGCCAGCAGCCCTCCGGGAGTGAACTCCTACAATGAGCAGTTCTTC | CASSPPGVNSYNEQFF
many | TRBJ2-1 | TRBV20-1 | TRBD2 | TGCAGTGCCCCCCGGGGGGCGGGGGGGAAGAATGAGCAGTTCTTC | CSAPRGAGGKNEQFF
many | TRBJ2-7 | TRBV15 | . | TGTGCCACCAGCAGAGATCCCCGCAGCGAGCAGTACTTC | CATSRDPRSEQYF
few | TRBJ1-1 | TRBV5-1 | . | TGCGCCAGCAGCGATGGACAGCCGAACACTGAAGCTTTCTTT | CASSDGQPNTEAFF
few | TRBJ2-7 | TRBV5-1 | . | TGCGCCAGCAGCTTGGAGTCAGGGAATAAGAACGAGCAGTACTTC | CASSLESGNKNEQYF
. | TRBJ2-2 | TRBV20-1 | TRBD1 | TGCTGTGCTAGAGTGCCCCCGGGACAGGGGTTCCCCGGGGAGCTGTTTTTT | CCARVPPGQGFPGELFF
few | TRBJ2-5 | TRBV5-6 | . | TGTGCCAGCACCCAAAACCTAGGACACGGCCAAGAGACCCAGTACTTC | CASTQNLGHGQETQYF
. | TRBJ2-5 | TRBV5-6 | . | TGTGCCAGCAGCTTTATAACGGGGGACACGCAAGAGACCCAGTACTTC | CASSFITGDTQETQYF
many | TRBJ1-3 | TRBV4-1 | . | TGCGCCAGCAGCCAAGGCAGCTCTGGAAACACCATATATTTT | CASSQGSSGNTIYF
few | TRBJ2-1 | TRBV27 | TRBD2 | TGTGCCAGCAGTTCGCCCTTAGCGGGTTTCCATGAGCAGTTCTTC | CASSSPLAGFHEQFF
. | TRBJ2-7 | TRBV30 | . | TGTGCCTGGAGTGTAATGGGAGACGAGCAGTACTTC | CAWSVMGDEQYF
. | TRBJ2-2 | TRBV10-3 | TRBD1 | TGTGCCATCAGGAGGGACAGCACCGGGGAGCTGTTTTTT | CAIRRDSTGELFF
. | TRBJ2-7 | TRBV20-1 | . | TGCAGTGCTAGATTGGGGGGATTCGACGAGCAGTACTTC | CSARLGGFDEQYF
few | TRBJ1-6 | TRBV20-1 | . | TGCAGTGCTAGAGCCCGCCGGGAGTCCTATAATTCACCCCTCCACTTT | CSARARRESYNSPLHF
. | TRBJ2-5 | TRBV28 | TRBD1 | TGTGCCAGCAGTTCCGGGACAGGGCAGACCCAGTACTTC | CASSSGTGQTQYF
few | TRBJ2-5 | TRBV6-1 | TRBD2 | TGTGCCAGCAGGTCCATAGGGACTAGCGGGGGAGAGACCCAGTACTTC | CASRSIGTSGGETQYF
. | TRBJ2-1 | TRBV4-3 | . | TGCGCCAGCAGCTGGGGGTTAGCGCGGGACAATGAGCAGTTCTTC | CASSWGLARDNEQFF
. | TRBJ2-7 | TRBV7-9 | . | TGTGCCAGCAGCTTAGCGGCGACTTTCGAGCAGTACTTC | CASSLAATFEQYF
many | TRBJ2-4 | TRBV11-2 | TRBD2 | TGTGCCAGCAGCCTGAGACTAGCGGGAGGGCTAGCCAAAAACATTCAGTACTTC | CASSLRLAGGLAKNIQYF
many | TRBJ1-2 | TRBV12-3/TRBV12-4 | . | TGTGCCAGCAGGAAAGCGGACTTTTATGGCTACACCTTC | CASRKADFYGYTF
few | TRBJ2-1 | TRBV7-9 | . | TGTGCCAGCAGCTTAGAGACAGAAGAGCAGTTCTTC | CASSLETEEQFF
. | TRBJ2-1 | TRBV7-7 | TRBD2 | TGTGCTAGCAGCTTCGGGACTAGCGGGAGTAAGGCCTACAATGAGCAGTTCTTC | CASSFGTSGSKAYNEQFF
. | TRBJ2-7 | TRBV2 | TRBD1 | TGTGCCTCCCGGGACAGGGATGTCGAGCAGTACTTC | CASRDRDVEQYF
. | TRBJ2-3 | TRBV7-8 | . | TGTGCCAGCAGCTTCTACGCGGAACCCCGGGTTTCAAATACGCAGTATTTT | CASSFYAEPRVSNTQYF
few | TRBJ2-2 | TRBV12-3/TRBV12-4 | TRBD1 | TGTGCCAGCAGTTTAGTAGGGACAGCGAACCTACCTAACACCGGGGAGCTGTTTTTT | CASSLVGTANLPNTGELFF